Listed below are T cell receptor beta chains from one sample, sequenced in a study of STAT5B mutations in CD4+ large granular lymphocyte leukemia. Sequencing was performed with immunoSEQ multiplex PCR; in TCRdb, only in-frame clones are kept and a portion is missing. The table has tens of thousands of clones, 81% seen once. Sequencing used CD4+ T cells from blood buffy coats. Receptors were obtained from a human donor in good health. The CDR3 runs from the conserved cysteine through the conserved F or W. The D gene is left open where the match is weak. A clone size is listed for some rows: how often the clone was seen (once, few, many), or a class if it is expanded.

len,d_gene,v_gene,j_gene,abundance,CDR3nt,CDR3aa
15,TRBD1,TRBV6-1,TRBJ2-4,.,TGTGCCAGCAGTGAACGCCCGGACAGGGGGAACATTCAGTACTTC,CASSERPDRGNIQYF
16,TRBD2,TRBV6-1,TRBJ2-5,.,TGTGCCAGCAGTGGGGGACTAGCGGCCTCCCAAGAGACCCAGTACTTC,CASSGGLAASQETQYF
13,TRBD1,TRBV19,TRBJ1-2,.,TGTGCCAGTAGTACCCCCCAGGGGGATGGCTACACCTTC,CASSTPQGDGYTF
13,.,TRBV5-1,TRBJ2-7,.,TGCGCCAGCAGCTCGAACCTAGGGGCAGAGCAGTACTTC,CASSSNLGAEQYF
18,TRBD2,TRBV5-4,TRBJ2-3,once,TGTGCCAGCAGCTTGGACGTTCAGCGGGGGGGCTCCGGTGATACGCAGTATTTT,CASSLDVQRGGSGDTQYF
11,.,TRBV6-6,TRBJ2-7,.,TGTGCCAGCAGTCATCCCTACGAGCAGTACTTC,CASSHPYEQYF
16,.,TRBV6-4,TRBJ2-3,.,TGTGCCAGCAGTGACTCCCGGGTTAGCGGCACAGATACGCAGTATTTT,CASSDSRVSGTDTQYF
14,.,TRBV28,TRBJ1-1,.,TGTGCCAGCAGTTCTCAAGGGGGGGGGACTGAAGCTTTCTTT,CASSSQGGGTEAFF
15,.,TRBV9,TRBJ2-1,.,TGTGCCAGCAGCGTAGGAGGGACTTTACACAATGAGCAGTTCTTC,CASSVGGTLHNEQFF
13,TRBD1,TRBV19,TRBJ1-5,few,TGTGCCAGTAGCTCTCAGGGGGGGCAGCCCCAGCATTTT,CASSSQGGQPQHF
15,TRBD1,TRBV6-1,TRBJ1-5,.,TGTGCCAGCAGTGCACAGACAGGGACAAATCAGCCCCAGCATTTT,CASSAQTGTNQPQHF
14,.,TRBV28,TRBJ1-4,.,TGTGCCAGCTGGGGGCAAGTTTTTAATGAAAAACTGTTTTTT,CASWGQVFNEKLFF
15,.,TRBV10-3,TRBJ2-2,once,TGTGCCATCAGTGGAGGGGCGGACGTCCCCGGGGAGCTGTTTTTT,CAISGGADVPGELFF
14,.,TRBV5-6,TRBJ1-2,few,TGTGCCAGCAGCCCGGGACCAGCTGAGCGAGGCTACACCTTC,CASSPGPAERGYTF
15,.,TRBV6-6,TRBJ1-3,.,TGTGCCAGCAGTAAGCCGGGGGGGCCTGGAAACACCATATATTTT,CASSKPGGPGNTIYF
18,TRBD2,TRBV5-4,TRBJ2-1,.,TGTGCCAGCAGCTTGGATGGAACCGGGACTAGCGGGAGTAGTGAGCAGTTCTTC,CASSLDGTGTSGSSEQFF
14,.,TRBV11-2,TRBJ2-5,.,TGTGCCAGCAGCCGTGGACCCACCAAGGAGACCCAGTACTTC,CASSRGPTKETQYF
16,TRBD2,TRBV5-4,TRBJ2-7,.,TGTGCCAGCAGCTCCAAGGTGACTAGCGGTTCCTACGAGCAGTACTTC,CASSSKVTSGSYEQYF
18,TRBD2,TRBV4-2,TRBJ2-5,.,TGTGCCAGCAGCCAAGAACTCTTAGGAGCGGGAGGTTTGGAGACCCAGTACTTC,CASSQELLGAGGLETQYF
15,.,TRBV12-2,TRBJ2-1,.,TGTGCAAGTCGCTTGGGTCTAGCGGTCTACAATGAGCAGTTCTTC,CASRLGLAVYNEQFF
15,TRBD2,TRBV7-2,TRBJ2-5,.,TGTGCCAGCAGCTTAGAGGGACTAGCGGGAGAGACCCAGTACTTC,CASSLEGLAGETQYF
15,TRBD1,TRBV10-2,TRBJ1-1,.,TGCGCCAGCAAAGGGGGACAGGCTTTAATTTCTGAAGCTTTCTTT,CASKGGQALISEAFF
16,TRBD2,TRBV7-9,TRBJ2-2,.,TGTGCCAGCAGCTTAGCCGGGACTAGAGACACCGGGGAGCTGTTTTTT,CASSLAGTRDTGELFF
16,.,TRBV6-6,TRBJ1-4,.,TGTGCCAGCAGTTCCACGGGAGGGGCAACTAATGAAAAACTGTTTTTT,CASSSTGGATNEKLFF
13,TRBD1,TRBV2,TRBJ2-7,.,TGTGCCAGCCTGCAGGGGGCTGACTACGAGCAGTACTTC,CASLQGADYEQYF
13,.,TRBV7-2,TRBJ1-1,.,TGTGCCAGCAGCTTAGAGACCAACACTGAAGCTTTCTTT,CASSLETNTEAFF
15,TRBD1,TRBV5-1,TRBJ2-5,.,TGCGCCAGCAGCTTGTACAGGGGGTTAATGGAGACCCAGTACTTC,CASSLYRGLMETQYF
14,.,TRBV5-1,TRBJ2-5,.,TGCGCCAGCAGCTTGGGTAGCGTCCCCGAGACCCAGTACTTC,CASSLGSVPETQYF
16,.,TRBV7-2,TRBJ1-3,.,TGTGCCAGCAGCCCCCTTGGGGCGGTCTCTGGAAACACCATATATTTT,CASSPLGAVSGNTIYF
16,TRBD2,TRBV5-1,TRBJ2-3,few,TGCGCCAGCAGCCCCTGGACTAGCGGGGGCACAGATACGCAGTATTTT,CASSPWTSGGTDTQYF
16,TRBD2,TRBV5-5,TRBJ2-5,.,TGTGCCAGCAGCTTGCGGGAGCGGGGGATACAAGAGACCCAGTACTTC,CASSLRERGIQETQYF
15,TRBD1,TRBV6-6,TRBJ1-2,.,TGTGCCAGCAGGAGTCAGGGGGGATCTAACTATGGCTACACCTTC,CASRSQGGSNYGYTF
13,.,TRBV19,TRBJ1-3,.,TGTGCCAGTAGTAGTTGGACTGGAAACACCATATATTTT,CASSSWTGNTIYF
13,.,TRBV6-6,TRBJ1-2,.,TGTGCCAGCAGCCCGACCCTTAACTATGGCTACACCTTC,CASSPTLNYGYTF
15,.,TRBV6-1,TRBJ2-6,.,TGTGCCAGCATCCCACGGGATGCTGGGGCCAACGTCCTGACTTTC,CASIPRDAGANVLTF
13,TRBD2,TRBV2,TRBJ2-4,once,TGTGCCAGTCTCGGGGGGGGAAAAAACATTCAGTACTTC,CASLGGGKNIQYF
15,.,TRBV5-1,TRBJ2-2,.,TGCGCCAGCAGCTTCCGAGGGGCGAACACCGGGGAGCTGTTTTTT,CASSFRGANTGELFF
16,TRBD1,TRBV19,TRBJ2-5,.,TGTGCCAGTAGTACCACAGGGGGAGCTTTTGAAGAGACCCAGTACTTC,CASSTTGGAFEETQYF
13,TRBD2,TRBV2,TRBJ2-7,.,TGTGCCAGCAAAACTAGCGGGAGTAGGGAGCAGTACTTC,CASKTSGSREQYF
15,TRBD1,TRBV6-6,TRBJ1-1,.,TGTGCCAGCAGGCGGACAGGGGGCGTTGGCACTGAAGCTTTCTTT,CASRRTGGVGTEAFF
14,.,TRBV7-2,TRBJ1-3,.,TGTGCCAGCAGTACCGAGGTCTCTGGAAACACCATATATTTT,CASSTEVSGNTIYF
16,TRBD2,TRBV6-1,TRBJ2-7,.,TGTGCCAGCAGTGCCCTAGCGGGAGGAGGGCCCTACGAGCAGTACTTC,CASSALAGGGPYEQYF
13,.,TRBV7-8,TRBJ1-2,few,TGTGCCAGCAGCACTGACATACGCTATGGCTACACCTTC,CASSTDIRYGYTF
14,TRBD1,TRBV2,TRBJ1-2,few,TGTGCCAGCACTTTTGACGGGACAGGGGATGGCTACACCTTC,CASTFDGTGDGYTF